A few counts support the clone carrying this T cell receptor beta chain. The data belong to a study of blood T cell repertoires in COVID-19. As originally analysed: Estimation of nucleated cell counts relied on the amplification of reference gene primers. Clones were read by immunoSEQ multiplex PCR, and TCRdb kept only the in-frame ones, dropping some. Clonal size and the V and J genes are those of that table, whereas D and trimming came from the DNA. The repertoire includes tens of thousands of clones, 74% of them detected once, and 28% sits in the top ten. V was pared by 5 bases and J by 1 base, with 5 bases of the junction left unmatched. This CDR3 is 15 amino acids long. Germline CDR1 SGHNT, CDR2 YENEEA.

The receptor was derived from a woman at least 80 years old with acute or convalescent COVID-19. Sequences were obtained from peripheral blood. J is TRBJ2-7 and V is TRBV11-3, with 10 bases matching TRBD1. The CDR3 protein is CASSPGQGMSYEQYF. The CDR3 DNA is TGTGCCAGCAGCCCGGGACAGGGGATGTCCTACGAGCAGTACTTC. The variable domain in full, completed from reference TRBV11-3 and TRBJ2-7, reads EAGVVQSPRYKIIEKKQPVAFWCNPISGHNTLYWYLQNLGQGPELLIRYENEEAVDDSQLPKDRFSAERLKGVDSTLKIQPAELGDSAVYLCASSPGQGMSYEQYFGPGTRLTVT.